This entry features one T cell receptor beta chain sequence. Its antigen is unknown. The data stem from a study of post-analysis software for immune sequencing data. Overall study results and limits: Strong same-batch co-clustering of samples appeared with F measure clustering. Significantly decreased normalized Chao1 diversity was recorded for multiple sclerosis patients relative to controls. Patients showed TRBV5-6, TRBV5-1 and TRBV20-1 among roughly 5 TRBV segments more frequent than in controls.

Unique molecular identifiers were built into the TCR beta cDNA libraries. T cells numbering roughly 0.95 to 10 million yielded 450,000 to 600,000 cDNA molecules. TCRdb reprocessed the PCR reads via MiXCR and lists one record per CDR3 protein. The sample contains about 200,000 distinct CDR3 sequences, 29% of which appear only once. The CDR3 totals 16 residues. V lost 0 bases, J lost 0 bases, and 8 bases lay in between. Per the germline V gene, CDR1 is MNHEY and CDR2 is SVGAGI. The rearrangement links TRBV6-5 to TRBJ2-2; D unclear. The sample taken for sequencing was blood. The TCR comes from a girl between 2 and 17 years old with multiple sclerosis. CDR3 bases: TGTGCCAGCAGTTACTCTTCAGTTTCGAACACCGGGGAGCTGTTTTTT. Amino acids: CASSYSSVSNTGELFF.